These T cell receptor beta chains were read from a single sample in a study of blood T cell repertoires in COVID-19. TCRdb's table, derived via immunoSEQ multiplex PCR, lists solely in-frame clones and lacks some. Of about 220,000 clones listed, about 85% are singletons. Sequenced input: PBMCs or T cells enriched from blood (not recorded which). The source of these receptors is a woman aged 30 to 39 who had recovered from COVID-19. Each CDR3 is given with its conserved first and last residue. D genes are given only for firm matches. Clone sizes are given selectively: once, few, many, or a class where the clone is expanded.

D gene: NA
V gene: TRBV5-1
clone size: NA
J gene: TRBJ1-1
CDR3 DNA: TGCGCCAGCAGCTTGCGGCAGGCGAACACTGAAGCTTTCTTT
CDR3 protein: CASSLRQANTEAFF

D gene: NA
V gene: TRBV2
clone size: NA
J gene: TRBJ1-6
CDR3 DNA: TGTGCCAGCAGGATGCAGCTAGGGAGCTCACCCCTCCACTTT
CDR3 protein: CASRMQLGSSPLHF

D gene: TRBD1
V gene: TRBV4-1
clone size: NA
J gene: TRBJ2-1
CDR3 DNA: TGCGCCAGCAGCCAAGATCGTTTGAAAGGGGGCGAAGGTAATGAGCAGTTCTTC
CDR3 protein: CASSQDRLKGGEGNEQFF

D gene: NA
V gene: TRBV4-2
clone size: few
J gene: TRBJ2-7
CDR3 DNA: TGTGCCAGCAGCCAAGATTTTTCATCGAGCACAGACGTTACCTACGAGCAGTACTTC
CDR3 protein: CASSQDFSSSTDVTYEQYF

D gene: NA
V gene: TRBV6-2/TRBV6-3
clone size: NA
J gene: TRBJ2-2
CDR3 DNA: TGTGCCAGCAGCAAATCGAGGACAGTGAACACCGGGGAGCTGTTTTTT
CDR3 protein: CASSKSRTVNTGELFF

D gene: TRBD1
V gene: TRBV19
clone size: NA
J gene: TRBJ2-1
CDR3 DNA: TGTGCCAGTAGTAGCCTTACAGGGGTCGCGAACAATGAGCAGTTCTTC
CDR3 protein: CASSSLTGVANNEQFF

D gene: NA
V gene: TRBV7-3
clone size: NA
J gene: TRBJ2-5
CDR3 DNA: TGTGCCAGCAGCCCCCTGGGGGCAGACCAAGAGACCCAGTACTTC
CDR3 protein: CASSPLGADQETQYF

D gene: NA
V gene: TRBV6-5
clone size: NA
J gene: TRBJ1-3
CDR3 DNA: TGTGCCAGCGGAGGTGGAAACACCATATATTTT
CDR3 protein: CASGGGNTIYF

D gene: NA
V gene: TRBV4-3
clone size: NA
J gene: TRBJ2-1
CDR3 DNA: TGCGCCAGCAGCCAAGGAAACTACGTCCGTGTCGATGAGCAGTTCTTC
CDR3 protein: CASSQGNYVRVDEQFF

D gene: NA
V gene: TRBV6-1
clone size: NA
J gene: TRBJ1-1
CDR3 DNA: TGTGCCAGCAGTGACAGGTTATCTGAAGCTTTCTTT
CDR3 protein: CASSDRLSEAFF

D gene: NA
V gene: TRBV7-9
clone size: NA
J gene: TRBJ2-7
CDR3 DNA: TGTGCCAGCAGCTTAGGGGGGCTATACGAGCAGTACTTC
CDR3 protein: CASSLGGLYEQYF

D gene: NA
V gene: TRBV30
clone size: NA
J gene: TRBJ1-2
CDR3 DNA: TGTGCCTGGAGTGAAGGGGTCCTCTATGGCTACACCTTC
CDR3 protein: CAWSEGVLYGYTF

D gene: NA
V gene: TRBV18
clone size: NA
J gene: TRBJ1-1
CDR3 DNA: TGTGCCAGCTCACCACTAATTTTCGATTCCTCGACCGGGGTAGCTTTCTTT
CDR3 protein: CASSPLIFDSSTGVAFF

D gene: TRBD2
V gene: TRBV7-2
clone size: NA
J gene: TRBJ2-5
CDR3 DNA: TGTGCCAGCAGCTTAAACGGGGGGGCTGAGGAGACCCAGTACTTC
CDR3 protein: CASSLNGGAEETQYF

D gene: TRBD1
V gene: TRBV24-1
clone size: NA
J gene: TRBJ1-5
CDR3 DNA: TGTGCCACCAGTGATTCCTCGGGACAGCCGATGCAGCCCCAGCATTTT
CDR3 protein: CATSDSSGQPMQPQHF

D gene: TRBD1
V gene: TRBV2
clone size: NA
J gene: TRBJ2-1
CDR3 DNA: TGTGCCAGCAGGGACAGGGGGCCCTACAATGAGCAGTTCTTC
CDR3 protein: CASRDRGPYNEQFF

D gene: TRBD1
V gene: TRBV18
clone size: NA
J gene: TRBJ2-2
CDR3 DNA: TGTGCCAGCTCACCACGGACAGGAGACACCGGGGAGCTGTTTTTT
CDR3 protein: CASSPRTGDTGELFF

D gene: NA
V gene: TRBV15
clone size: NA
J gene: TRBJ1-5
CDR3 DNA: TGTGCCACCAGCAGAGAAGGGTCGGGGAATCAGCCCCAGCATTTT
CDR3 protein: CATSREGSGNQPQHF

D gene: NA
V gene: TRBV7-9
clone size: NA
J gene: TRBJ1-6
CDR3 DNA: TGTGCCAGCAGCTTAAGGCGACCAGGGAAGGATTCACCCCTCCACTTT
CDR3 protein: CASSLRRPGKDSPLHF

D gene: NA
V gene: TRBV5-1
clone size: NA
J gene: TRBJ1-1
CDR3 DNA: TGCGCCAGCAGCTTGGCCGCCGGGGGGCTGAACACTGAAGCTTTCTTT
CDR3 protein: CASSLAAGGLNTEAFF

D gene: NA
V gene: TRBV9
clone size: NA
J gene: TRBJ1-2
CDR3 DNA: TGTGCCAGCAGCGTACCCAGGGGCTACACCTTC
CDR3 protein: CASSVPRGYTF

D gene: TRBD2
V gene: TRBV4-1
clone size: NA
J gene: TRBJ2-7
CDR3 DNA: TGCGCCAGCAGCCAAGCGGGGGGGCGAACCTACGAGCAGTACTTC
CDR3 protein: CASSQAGGRTYEQYF

D gene: TRBD2
V gene: TRBV5-1
clone size: NA
J gene: TRBJ2-5
CDR3 DNA: TGCGCCAGCAGCTTGGTGGCTAGCGGGGTTGAAGAGACCCAGTACTTC
CDR3 protein: CASSLVASGVEETQYF

D gene: TRBD1
V gene: TRBV29-1
clone size: NA
J gene: TRBJ2-2
CDR3 DNA: TGCAGCGTTACCGGGACAGGGGGTATCACCGGGGAGCTGTTTTTT
CDR3 protein: CSVTGTGGITGELFF

D gene: NA
V gene: TRBV6-2/TRBV6-3
clone size: NA
J gene: TRBJ2-2
CDR3 DNA: TGTGCCAGCAGTCATTCAGAGGTACCCGGGGAGCTGTTTTTT
CDR3 protein: CASSHSEVPGELFF

D gene: TRBD2
V gene: TRBV6-6
clone size: few
J gene: TRBJ2-3
CDR3 DNA: TGTGCCAGCAGTCGGGGGACTAGCGGGGGCAGCACAGATACGCAGTATTTT
CDR3 protein: CASSRGTSGGSTDTQYF

D gene: TRBD2
V gene: TRBV2
clone size: NA
J gene: TRBJ2-1
CDR3 DNA: TGTGCCAGCAGCGAGACTAGCGGGGGGGCCAGCAATGAGCAGTTCTTC
CDR3 protein: CASSETSGGASNEQFF

D gene: TRBD1
V gene: TRBV29-1
clone size: few
J gene: TRBJ1-2
CDR3 DNA: TGCAGCGTTAAGGGACAGGATGTTGGCTACACCTTC
CDR3 protein: CSVKGQDVGYTF

D gene: TRBD2
V gene: TRBV7-3
clone size: NA
J gene: TRBJ2-5
CDR3 DNA: TGTGCCAGCAGCTTTGAGACTAGCGGAGACAAGTACTTC
CDR3 protein: CASSFETSGDKYF